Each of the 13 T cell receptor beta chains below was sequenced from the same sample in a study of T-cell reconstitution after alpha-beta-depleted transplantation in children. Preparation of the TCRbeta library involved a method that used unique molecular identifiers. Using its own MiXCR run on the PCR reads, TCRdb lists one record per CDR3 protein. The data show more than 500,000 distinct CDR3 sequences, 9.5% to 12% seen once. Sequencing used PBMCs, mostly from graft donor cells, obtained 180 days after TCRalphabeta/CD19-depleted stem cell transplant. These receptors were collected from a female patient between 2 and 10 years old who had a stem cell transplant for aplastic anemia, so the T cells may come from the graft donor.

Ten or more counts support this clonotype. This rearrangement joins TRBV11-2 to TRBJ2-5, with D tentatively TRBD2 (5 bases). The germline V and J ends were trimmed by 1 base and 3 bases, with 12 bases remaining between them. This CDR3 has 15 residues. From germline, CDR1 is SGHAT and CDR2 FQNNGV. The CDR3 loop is CASSLGRGREETQYF. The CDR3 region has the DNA TGTGCCAGCAGCTTAGGGCGAGGGCGGGAAGAGACCCAGTACTTC.

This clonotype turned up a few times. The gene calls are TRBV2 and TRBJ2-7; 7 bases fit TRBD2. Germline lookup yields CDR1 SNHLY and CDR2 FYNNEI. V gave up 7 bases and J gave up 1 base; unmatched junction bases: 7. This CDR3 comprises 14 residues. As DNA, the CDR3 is TGTGCCAGCATAGGCGGGAGCGGTTCCTACGAGCAGTACTTC. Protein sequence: CASIGGSGSYEQYF. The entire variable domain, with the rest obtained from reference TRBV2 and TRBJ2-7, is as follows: EPEVTQTPSHQVTQMGQEVILRCVPISNHLYFYWYRQILGQKVEFLVSFYNNEISEKSEIFDDQFSVERPDGSNFTLKIRSTKLEDSAMYFCASIGGSGSYEQYFGPGTRLTVT.

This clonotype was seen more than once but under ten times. CDR3 protein: CASSMDPRGTGELFF. The CDR3 DNA sequence: TGTGCCAGTAGTATGGACCCTCGGGGCACCGGGGAGCTGTTTTTT. The V call is TRBV19, the J call TRBJ2-2, with D tentatively TRBD2 (5 bases). The V end was cut by 3 bases, the J end by 4 bases, with 12 bases between. Germline V CDR1 and CDR2: LNHDA, SQIVND (reference sequence). CDR3 length equals 15 residues.

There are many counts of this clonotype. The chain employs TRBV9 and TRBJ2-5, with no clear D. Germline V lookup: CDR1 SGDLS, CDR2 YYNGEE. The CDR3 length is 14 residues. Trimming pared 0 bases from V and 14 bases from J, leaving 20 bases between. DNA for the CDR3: TGTGCCAGCAGCGTAGACCTGGACGGCCCAAAGTACTACTTC. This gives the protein CASSVDLDGPKYYF.

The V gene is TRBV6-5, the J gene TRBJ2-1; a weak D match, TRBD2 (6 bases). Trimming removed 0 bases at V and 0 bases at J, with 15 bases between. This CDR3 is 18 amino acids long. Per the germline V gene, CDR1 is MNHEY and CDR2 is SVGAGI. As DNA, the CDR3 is TGTGCCAGCAGTTACTCGATTGAGGAGGGTTTCTCCTACAATGAGCAGTTCTTC. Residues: CASSYSIEEGFSYNEQFF.

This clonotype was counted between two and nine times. The CDR3, as DNA: TGTGCCAGCAGTTTCGGGGATGTCTATGGCTACACCTTC. The encoded protein is CASSFGDVYGYTF. The chain recombines TRBV12-3 or TRBV12-4 with TRBJ1-2; no clear D gene. Trimming cost V 3 bases and J 4 bases, with 9 bases left between them. The CDR3 spans 13 residues.

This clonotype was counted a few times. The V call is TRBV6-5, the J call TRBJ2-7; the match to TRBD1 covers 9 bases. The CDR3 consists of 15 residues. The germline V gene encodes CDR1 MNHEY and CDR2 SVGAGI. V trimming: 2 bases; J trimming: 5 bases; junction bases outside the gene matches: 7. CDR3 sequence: CASSYGDRAQDEQYF. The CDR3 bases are TGTGCCAGCAGTTACGGGGACAGGGCCCAGGACGAGCAGTACTTC.

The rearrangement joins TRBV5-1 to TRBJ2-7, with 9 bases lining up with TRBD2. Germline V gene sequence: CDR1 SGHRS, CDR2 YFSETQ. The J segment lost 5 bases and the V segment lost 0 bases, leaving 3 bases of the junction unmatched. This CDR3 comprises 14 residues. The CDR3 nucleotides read TGCGCCAGCAGCTTGGCACTAGCGGGCAACGAGCAGTACTTC. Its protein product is CASSLALAGNEQYF.

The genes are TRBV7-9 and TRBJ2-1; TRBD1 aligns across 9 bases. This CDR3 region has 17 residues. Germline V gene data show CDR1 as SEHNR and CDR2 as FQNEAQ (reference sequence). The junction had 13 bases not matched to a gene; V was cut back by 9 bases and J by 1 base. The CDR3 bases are TGTGCCAGGAGCCCCCGACAGGGGGTAATGTCCTACAATGAGCAGTTCTTC. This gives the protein CARSPRQGVMSYNEQFF.

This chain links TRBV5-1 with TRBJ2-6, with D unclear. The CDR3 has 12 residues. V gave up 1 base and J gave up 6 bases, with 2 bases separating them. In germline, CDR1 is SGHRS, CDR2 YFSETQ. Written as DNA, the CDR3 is TGCGCCAGCAGCTTGTCGGCCAACGTCCTGACTTTC. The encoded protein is CASSLSANVLTF.

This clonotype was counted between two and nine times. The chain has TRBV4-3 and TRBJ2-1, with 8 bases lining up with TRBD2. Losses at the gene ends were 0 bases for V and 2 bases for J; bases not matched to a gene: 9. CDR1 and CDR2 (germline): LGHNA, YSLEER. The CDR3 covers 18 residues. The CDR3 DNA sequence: TGCGCCAGCAGCCAAGATCGGGGCAAGCGGGGGCCCTACAATGAGCAGTTCTTC. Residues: CASSQDRGKRGPYNEQFF.

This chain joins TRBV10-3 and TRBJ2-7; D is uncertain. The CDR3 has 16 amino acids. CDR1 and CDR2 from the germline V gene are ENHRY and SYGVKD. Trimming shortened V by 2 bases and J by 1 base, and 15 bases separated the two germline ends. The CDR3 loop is CAISEGRAPPSYEQYF. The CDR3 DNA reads TGTGCCATCAGTGAGGGCCGGGCGCCCCCATCCTACGAGCAGTACTTC.

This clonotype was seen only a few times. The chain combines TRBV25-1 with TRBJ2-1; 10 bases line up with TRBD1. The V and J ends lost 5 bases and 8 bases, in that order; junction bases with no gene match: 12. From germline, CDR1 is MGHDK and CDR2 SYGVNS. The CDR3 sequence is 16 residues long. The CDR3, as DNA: TGTGCCAGCAGTCCCCCGGACAGGGGGATTTGGGATGAGCAGTTCTTC. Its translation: CASSPPDRGIWDEQFF.